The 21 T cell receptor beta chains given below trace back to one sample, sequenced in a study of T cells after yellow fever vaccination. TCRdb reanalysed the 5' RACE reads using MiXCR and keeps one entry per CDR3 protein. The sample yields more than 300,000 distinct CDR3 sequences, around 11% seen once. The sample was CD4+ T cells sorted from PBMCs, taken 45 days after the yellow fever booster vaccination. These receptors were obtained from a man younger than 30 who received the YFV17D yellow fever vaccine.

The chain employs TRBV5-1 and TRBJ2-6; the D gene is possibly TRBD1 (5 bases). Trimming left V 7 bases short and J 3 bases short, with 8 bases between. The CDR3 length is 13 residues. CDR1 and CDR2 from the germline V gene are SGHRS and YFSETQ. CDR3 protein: CASGAVGANVLTF. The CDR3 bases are TGCGCCAGCGGGGCGGTTGGGGCCAACGTCCTGACTTTC.

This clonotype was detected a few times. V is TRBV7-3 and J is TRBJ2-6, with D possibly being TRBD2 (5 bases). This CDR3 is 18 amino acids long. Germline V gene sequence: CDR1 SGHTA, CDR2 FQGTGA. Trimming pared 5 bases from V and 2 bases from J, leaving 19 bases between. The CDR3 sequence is CASSRGGLLGTGANVLTF. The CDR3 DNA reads TGTGCCAGCAGCCGAGGCGGACTTCTTGGCACTGGGGCCAACGTCCTGACTTTC. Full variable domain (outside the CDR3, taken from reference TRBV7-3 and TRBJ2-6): GAGVSQTPSNKVTEKGKYVELRCDPISGHTALYWYRQSLGQGPEFLIYFQGTGAADDSGLPNDRFFAVRPEGSVSTLKIQRTERGDSAVYLCASSRGGLLGTGANVLTFGAGSRLTVL.

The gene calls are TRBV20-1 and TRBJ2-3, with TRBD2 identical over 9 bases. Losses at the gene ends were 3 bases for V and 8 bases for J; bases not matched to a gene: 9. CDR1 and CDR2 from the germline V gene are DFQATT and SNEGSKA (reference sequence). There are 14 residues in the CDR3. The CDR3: CSARLSGGRGTQYF. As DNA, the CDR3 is TGCAGTGCTAGGCTCAGCGGGGGGCGGGGTACGCAGTATTTT.

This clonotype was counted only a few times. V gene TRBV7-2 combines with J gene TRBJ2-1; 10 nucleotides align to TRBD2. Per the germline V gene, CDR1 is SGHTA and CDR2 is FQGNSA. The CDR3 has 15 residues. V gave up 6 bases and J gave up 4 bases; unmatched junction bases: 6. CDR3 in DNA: TGTGCCAGCAGACCCTCTAGCGGGGGTTACAATGAGCAGTTCTTC. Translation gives CASRPSSGGYNEQFF.

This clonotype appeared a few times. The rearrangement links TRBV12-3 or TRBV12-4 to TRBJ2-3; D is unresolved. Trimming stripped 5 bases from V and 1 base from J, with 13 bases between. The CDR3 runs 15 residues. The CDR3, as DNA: TGTGCCAGCAGTCCGGACGTAGATCGCACAGATACGCAGTATTTT. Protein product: CASSPDVDRTDTQYF.

The CDR3 DNA reads TGTGCCAGCAGCAAAGAGGACAGTAGCAATCAGCCCCAGCATTTT. Translating gives CASSKEDSSNQPQHF. This rearrangement joins TRBV21-1 to TRBJ1-5; TRBD1 is the table's D call and was not checked against the DNA. TRBV21-1 is listed as a pseudogene. The CDR3 extends over 15 amino acids.

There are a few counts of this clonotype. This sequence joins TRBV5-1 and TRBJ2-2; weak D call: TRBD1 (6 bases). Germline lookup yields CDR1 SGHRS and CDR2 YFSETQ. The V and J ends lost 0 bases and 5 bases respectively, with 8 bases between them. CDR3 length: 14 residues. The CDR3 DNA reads TGCGCCAGCAGCTTGGACACAGGGACCGGGGAGCTGTTTTTT. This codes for CASSLDTGTGELFF.

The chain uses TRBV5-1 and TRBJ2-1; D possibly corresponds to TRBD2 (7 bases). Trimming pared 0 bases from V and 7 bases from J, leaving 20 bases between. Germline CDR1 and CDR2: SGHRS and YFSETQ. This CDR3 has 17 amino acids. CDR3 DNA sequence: TGCGCCAGCAGCTTGGATATTGGGGGGGGCGGTTTTAATGAGCAGTTCTTC. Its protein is CASSLDIGGGGFNEQFF. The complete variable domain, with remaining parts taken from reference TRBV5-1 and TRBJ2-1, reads KAGVTQTPRYLIKTRGQQVTLSCSPISGHRSVSWYQQTPGQGLQFLFEYFSETQRNKGNFPGRFSGRQFSNSRSEMNVSTLELGDSALYLCASSLDIGGGGFNEQFFGPGTRLTVL.

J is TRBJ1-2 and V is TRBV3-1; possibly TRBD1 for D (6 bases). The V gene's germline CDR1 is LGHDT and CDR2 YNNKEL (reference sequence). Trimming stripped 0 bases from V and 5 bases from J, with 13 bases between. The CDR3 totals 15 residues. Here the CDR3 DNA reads TGTGCCAGCAGCCAAGAAGGAGGGGGGGCGTATGGCTACACCTTC. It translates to CASSQEGGGAYGYTF.

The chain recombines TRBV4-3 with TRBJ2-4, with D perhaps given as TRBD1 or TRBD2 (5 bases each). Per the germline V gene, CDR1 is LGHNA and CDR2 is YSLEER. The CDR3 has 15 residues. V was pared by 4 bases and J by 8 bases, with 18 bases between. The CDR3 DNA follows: TGCGCCAGCAGCCGCCGAGGGACGGGTGGGGACATTCAGTACTTC. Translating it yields CASSRRGTGGDIQYF.

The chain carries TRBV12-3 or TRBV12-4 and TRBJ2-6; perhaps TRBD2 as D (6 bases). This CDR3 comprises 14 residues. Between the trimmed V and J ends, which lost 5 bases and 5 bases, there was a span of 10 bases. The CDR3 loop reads CASSPGAWANVLTF. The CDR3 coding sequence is TGTGCCAGCAGTCCGGGAGCATGGGCCAACGTCCTGACTTTC.

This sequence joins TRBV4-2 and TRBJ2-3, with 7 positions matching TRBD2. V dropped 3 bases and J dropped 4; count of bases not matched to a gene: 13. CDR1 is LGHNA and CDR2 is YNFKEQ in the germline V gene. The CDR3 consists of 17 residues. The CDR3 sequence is CASSHDLTSWGADTQYF. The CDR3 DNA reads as TGTGCCAGCAGCCACGACTTGACTAGCTGGGGGGCAGATACGCAGTATTTT.

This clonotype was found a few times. CDR3 in DNA: TGCGCCAGCAGCCAAGAACTCCAGATAAACTATGGCTACACCTTC. Amino acid sequence: CASSQELQINYGYTF. V usage is TRBV4-3 and J usage is TRBJ1-2; D is unclear. The germline V gene encodes CDR1 LGHNA and CDR2 YSLEER. This CDR3 region has 15 residues. V lost 0 bases to trimming and J lost 2 bases, with 10 bases between them.

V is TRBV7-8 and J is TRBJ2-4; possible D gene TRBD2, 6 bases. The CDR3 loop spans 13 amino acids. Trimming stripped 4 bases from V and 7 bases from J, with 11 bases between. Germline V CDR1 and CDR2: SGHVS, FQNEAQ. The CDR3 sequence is CASSSGEENIQYF. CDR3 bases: TGTGCCAGCAGCTCGGGGGAAGAGAACATTCAGTACTTC.

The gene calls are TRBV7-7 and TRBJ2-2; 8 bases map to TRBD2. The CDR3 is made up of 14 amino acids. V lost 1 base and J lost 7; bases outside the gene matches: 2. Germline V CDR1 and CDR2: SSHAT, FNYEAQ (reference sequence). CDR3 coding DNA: TGTGCCAGCAGCTTAGAGCGGGGGATCGGGGAGCTGTTTTTT. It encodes CASSLERGIGELFF.

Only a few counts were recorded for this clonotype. CDR3 sequence reads: CASSLNSGTGFAGELFF. DNA of the CDR3: TGCGCCAGCAGCCTCAACTCCGGGACAGGGTTTGCCGGGGAGCTGTTTTTT. The genes are TRBV4-3 and TRBJ2-2, with 9 bases aligning to TRBD1. The length of the CDR3 is 17 residues. After removal of 4 bases from V and 6 bases from J, the junction contained 12 bases not matched to a gene. Per the germline V gene, CDR1 is LGHNA and CDR2 is YSLEER.

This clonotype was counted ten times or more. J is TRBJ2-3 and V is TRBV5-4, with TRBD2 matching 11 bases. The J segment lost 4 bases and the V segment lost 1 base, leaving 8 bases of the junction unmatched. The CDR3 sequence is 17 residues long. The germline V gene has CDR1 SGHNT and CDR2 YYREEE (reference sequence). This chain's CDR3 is CASSLQRTSGRADTQYF. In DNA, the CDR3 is TGTGCCAGCAGCTTGCAGAGGACTAGCGGGCGGGCAGATACGCAGTATTTT.

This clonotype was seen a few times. The CDR3 sequence is CSAGDVQRETQYF. DNA for the CDR3: TGCAGTGCCGGGGACGTGCAGCGAGAGACCCAGTACTTC. The V and J genes are TRBV20-1 and TRBJ2-5; either TRBD1 or TRBD2 may fit D (5 bases each). The V end lost 6 bases, the J end lost 4 bases, and 15 bases lay between the germline ends. The CDR3 extends over 13 amino acids. Germline lookup yields CDR1 DFQATT and CDR2 SNEGSKA (reference sequence).

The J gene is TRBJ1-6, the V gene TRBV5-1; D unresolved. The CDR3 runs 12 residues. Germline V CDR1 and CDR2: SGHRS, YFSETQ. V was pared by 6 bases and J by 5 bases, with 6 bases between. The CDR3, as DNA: TGCGCCAGCACCACCGATAATTCACCCCTCCACTTT. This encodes CASTTDNSPLHF.

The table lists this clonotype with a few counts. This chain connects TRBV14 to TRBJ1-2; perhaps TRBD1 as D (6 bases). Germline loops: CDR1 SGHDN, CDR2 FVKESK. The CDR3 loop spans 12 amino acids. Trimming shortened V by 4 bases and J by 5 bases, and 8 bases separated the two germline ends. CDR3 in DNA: TGTGCCAGCAGCCGGGGGGCATATGGCTACACCTTC. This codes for CASSRGAYGYTF.

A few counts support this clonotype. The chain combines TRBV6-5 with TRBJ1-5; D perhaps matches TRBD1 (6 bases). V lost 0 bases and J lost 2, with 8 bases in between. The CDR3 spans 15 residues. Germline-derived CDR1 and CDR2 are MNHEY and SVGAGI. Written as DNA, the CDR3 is TGTGCCAGCAGTTACTCGTCAGGGGGCAATCAGCCCCAGCATTTT. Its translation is CASSYSSGGNQPQHF.